This TCR beta chain was sequenced in a study of T cells after yellow fever vaccination. On the study more broadly: Each low-cell-number fraction was prepared by means of SMART-Seq v4 Ultra Low Input. Study-wide points: Reappearance after the booster was observed for most primary-vaccination clones (roughly 96% CD4, about 90% CD8). Researchers cautioned that FACS-sorted repertoires could harbor abundant clonotypes contaminating from the bulk population.

CDR3 size: 16 residues. With V trimmed by 5 bases and J by 4 bases, 11 bases remained unmatched. Germline assignment: CDR1 SGHTA and CDR2 FQGNSA. There are a few counts of this clonotype. Its antigen is still unknown. 5'RACE template switching generated TCR cDNA, adding a universal primer site and UMIs. Via MiXCR, TCRdb re-called the 5' RACE reads, giving one row per CDR3 protein. The repertoire holds approximately 300,000 distinct CDR3 sequences, with about 10% as singletons. The V call is TRBV7-2, the J call TRBJ2-1; 7 bases match TRBD2. Specimen: CD4+ T cells sorted from PBMCs, collected 45 days after the yellow fever booster vaccination. The sequence was collected from a man between 18 and 29 years old who received the YFV17D yellow fever vaccine. CDR3 amino acids: CASSPTVRGGYNEQFF. CDR3 nucleotides: TGTGCCAGCAGCCCCACCGTCCGCGGGGGATACAATGAGCAGTTCTTC.